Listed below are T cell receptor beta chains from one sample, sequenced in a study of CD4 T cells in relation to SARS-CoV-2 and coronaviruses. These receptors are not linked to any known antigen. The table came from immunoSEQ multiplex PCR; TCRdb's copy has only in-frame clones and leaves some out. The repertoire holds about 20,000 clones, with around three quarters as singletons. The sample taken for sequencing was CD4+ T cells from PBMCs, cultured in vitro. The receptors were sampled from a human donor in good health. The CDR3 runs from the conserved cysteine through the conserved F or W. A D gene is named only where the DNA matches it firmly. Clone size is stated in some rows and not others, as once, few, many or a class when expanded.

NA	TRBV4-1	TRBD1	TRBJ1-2	CASSQVSLDRAYGYTF
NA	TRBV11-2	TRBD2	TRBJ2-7	CASALGLAGYEQYF
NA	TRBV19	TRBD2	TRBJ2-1	CASSLSGRNEQFF
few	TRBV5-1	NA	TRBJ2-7	CASSFDRDSSEQYF
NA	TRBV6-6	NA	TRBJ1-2	CASTGFGGYTF
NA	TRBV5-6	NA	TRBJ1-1	CASSWTGGIRAFF
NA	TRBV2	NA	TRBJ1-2	CASSVLLQGRYGYTF
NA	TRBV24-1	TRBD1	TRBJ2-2	CATSDAGQGAAGELFF
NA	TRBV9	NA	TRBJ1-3	CASSEFQGIGGNTIYF
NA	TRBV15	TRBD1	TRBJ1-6	CATSRDGQGGSPLHF
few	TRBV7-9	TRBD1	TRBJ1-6	CASSLEPGGASPLHF
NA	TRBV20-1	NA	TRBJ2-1	CSAPDFNEQFF
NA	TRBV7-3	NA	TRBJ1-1	CASSPGGASEAFF
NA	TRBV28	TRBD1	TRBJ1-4	CASSSGQGNSEKLFF
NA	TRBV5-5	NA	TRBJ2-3	CASSLTSLDTQYF
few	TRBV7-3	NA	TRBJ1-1	CASSSKRDGEAFF